This note documents a single T cell receptor beta chain sequence. The protocol was immunoSEQ multiplex PCR, while the TCRdb copy is restricted to in-frame clones and leaves out a portion. Altogether about 220,000 clones are present, more than 85% being singletons, with the ten largest covering under 2.5%. The data belong to a study of blood T cell repertoires in COVID-19. The CDR3 has 15 amino acids. Germline CDR1 is KGHSH and CDR2 is LQKENI. With 1 base removed from V and 1 base from J, the gap between germline ends came to 11 bases. Input material: peripheral blood. This receptor was identified in a man aged 35-49 years with active or convalescent COVID-19. This chain joins TRBV18 and TRBJ2-7; a weak D match, TRBD2 (5 bases). CDR3 protein: CASSPRGVGSYEQYF. The CDR3 bases are TGTGCCAGCTCACCACGGGGAGTGGGTTCCTACGAGCAGTACTTC. Full variable domain (rest looked up from reference TRBV18 and TRBJ2-7): NAGVMQNPRHLVRRRGQEARLRCSPMKGHSHVYWYRQLPEEGLKFMVYLQKENIIDESGMPKERFSAEFPKEGPSILRIQQVVRGDSAAYFCASSPRGVGSYEQYFGPGTRLTVT.